A selection of T cell receptor beta chains follows, all from one sample in a study of T cells in Graves' hyperthyroidism and ophthalmopathy. TCRdb ran MiXCR on the multiplex PCR reads and lists one entry per CDR3 protein. The sample lists 300,000 to 450,000 distinct CDR3 sequences, more than 14% occurring once. The source material was blood. These receptors came from a woman in her 30s with Graves' ophthalmopathy. CDR3s include the opening cysteine and the closing phenylalanine or tryptophan. The order of the fields is V gene, J gene, D gene, CDR3 protein. The D gene is left open where the match is weak.

v_gene: TRBV5-1; j_gene: TRBJ2-3; d_gene: NA; CDR3aa: CASSLEQHARTDTQYF
v_gene: TRBV2; j_gene: TRBJ1-6; d_gene: NA; CDR3aa: CASTEGGLHSPLHF
v_gene: TRBV7-2; j_gene: TRBJ2-7; d_gene: NA; CDR3aa: CASKEQVSSYEQYF
v_gene: TRBV28; j_gene: TRBJ2-5; d_gene: TRBD2; CDR3aa: CASSSGLRQETQYF
v_gene: TRBV29-1; j_gene: TRBJ1-1; d_gene: NA; CDR3aa: CSVDTPVDGYAEAFF
v_gene: TRBV11-3; j_gene: TRBJ1-6; d_gene: NA; CDR3aa: CASSLTQGINSPLHF
v_gene: TRBV28; j_gene: TRBJ1-5; d_gene: TRBD1; CDR3aa: CASSLVSRGNNQPQHF
v_gene: TRBV20-1; j_gene: TRBJ2-1; d_gene: TRBD2; CDR3aa: CSAREFRTSGGVSSYNEQFF
v_gene: TRBV28; j_gene: TRBJ1-5; d_gene: TRBD1; CDR3aa: CASSLSWGTGGNQPQHF
v_gene: TRBV29-1; j_gene: TRBJ1-1; d_gene: NA; CDR3aa: CSVEQGGFNTEAFF
v_gene: TRBV12-3/TRBV12-4; j_gene: TRBJ2-1; d_gene: NA; CDR3aa: CASTATSYNEQFF
v_gene: TRBV7-9; j_gene: TRBJ1-1; d_gene: NA; CDR3aa: CASSSFTEAFF
v_gene: TRBV5-1; j_gene: TRBJ1-6; d_gene: TRBD1; CDR3aa: CASSAGPDRVNSPLHF
v_gene: TRBV3-1; j_gene: TRBJ2-7; d_gene: NA; CDR3aa: CASSLDSPSSYEQYF